This TCR beta chain appears in the sequencing data of a study of shared clonotypes between healthy human individuals. The overall study: Three plates each covered CD4 naive and memory; CD8 naive two, CD8 memory one.

Donors, healthy HIV-negative adults, lacked recent acute infections or vaccinations. Investigators divided CD4+ cells into CD45RA+ naive and CD45RA-negative memory subsets. Each subset's genomic DNA was shared equally among a number of immunoSEQ plates. Libraries were prepared by immunoSEQ multiplex PCR; TCRdb keeps only in-frame clonotypes and omits some of them. This repertoire shows 2 million to 2.5 million clones, 85% to 95% found once; its top ten account for around 0.35%. V trimming: 9 bases; J trimming: 6 bases; junction bases outside the gene matches: 10. CDR3 size: 13 residues. Germline V gene data show CDR1 as MDHEN and CDR2 as SYDVKM.

The source is a man between 18 and 29 years old in good health. Some clones in this sample may be carry-over from other donors' samples. V and J are TRBV28 and TRBJ1-1; TRBD1 matches 7 bases. Sequenced input: naive CD4+ T cells from PBMCs. Subset noted: CD45RA+ positively selected. The CDR3 nucleotides read TGTGCCAGTTTAGCCTTGACAGGGTCTGAAGCTTTCTTT. Protein product: CASLALTGSEAFF.